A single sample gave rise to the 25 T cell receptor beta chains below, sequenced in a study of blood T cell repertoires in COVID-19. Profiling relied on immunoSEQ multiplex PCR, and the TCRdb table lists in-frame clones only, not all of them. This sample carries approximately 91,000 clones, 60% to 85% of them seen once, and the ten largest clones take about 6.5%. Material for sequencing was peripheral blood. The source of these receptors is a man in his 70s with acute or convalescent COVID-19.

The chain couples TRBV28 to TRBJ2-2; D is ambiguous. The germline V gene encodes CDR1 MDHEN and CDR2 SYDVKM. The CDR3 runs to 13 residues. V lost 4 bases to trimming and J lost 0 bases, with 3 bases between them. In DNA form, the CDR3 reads TGTGCCAGCAGTTATACGAACACCGGGGAGCTGTTTTTT. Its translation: CASSYTNTGELFF.

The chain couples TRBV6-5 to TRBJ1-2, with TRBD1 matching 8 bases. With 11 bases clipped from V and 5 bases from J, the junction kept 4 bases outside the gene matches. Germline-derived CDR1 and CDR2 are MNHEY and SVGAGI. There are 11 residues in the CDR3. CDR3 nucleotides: TGTGCCGTAACAGGGGGGTATGGCTACACCTTC. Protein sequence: CAVTGGYGYTF.

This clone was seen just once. CDR3 protein: CASSLPGLAGYNEQFF. The DNA of the CDR3 is TGTGCCAGCAGCCTACCGGGACTAGCGGGCTACAATGAGCAGTTCTTC. The V call is TRBV2, the J call TRBJ2-1, with TRBD2 matching over 12 bases. This CDR3 region has 16 residues. The ends lost 6 bases at V and 3 bases at J; junction bases unmatched: 6. Per germline, CDR1 SNHLY and CDR2 FYNNEI. Looking up the rest from reference TRBV2 and TRBJ2-1 gives the full variable domain: EPEVTQTPSHQVTQMGQEVILRCVPISNHLYFYWYRQILGQKVEFLVSFYNNEISEKSEIFDDQFSVERPDGSNFTLKIRSTKLEDSAMYFCASSLPGLAGYNEQFFGPGTRLTVL.

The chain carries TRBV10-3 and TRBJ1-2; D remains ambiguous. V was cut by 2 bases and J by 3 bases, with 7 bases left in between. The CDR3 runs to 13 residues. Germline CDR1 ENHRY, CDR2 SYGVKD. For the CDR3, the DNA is TGTGCCATCAGTGAGGCAGGCGACTATGGCTACACCTTC. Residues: CAISEAGDYGYTF.

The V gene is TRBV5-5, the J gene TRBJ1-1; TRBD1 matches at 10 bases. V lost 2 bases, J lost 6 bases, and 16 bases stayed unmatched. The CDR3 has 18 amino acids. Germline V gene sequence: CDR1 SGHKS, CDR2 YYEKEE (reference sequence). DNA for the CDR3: TGTGCCAGCAGCTTTCAGTATTCCGGGACAGGGGTAATCCCTGAAGCTTTCTTT. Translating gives CASSFQYSGTGVIPEAFF.

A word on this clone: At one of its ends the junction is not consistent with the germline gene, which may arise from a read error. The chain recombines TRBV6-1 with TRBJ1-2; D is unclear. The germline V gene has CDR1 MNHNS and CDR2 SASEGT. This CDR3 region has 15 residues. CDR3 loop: CASSDLAPIYGYSIF. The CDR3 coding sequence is TGTGCCAGCAGTGATTTAGCACCCATCTATGGCTACTCAATCTTC.

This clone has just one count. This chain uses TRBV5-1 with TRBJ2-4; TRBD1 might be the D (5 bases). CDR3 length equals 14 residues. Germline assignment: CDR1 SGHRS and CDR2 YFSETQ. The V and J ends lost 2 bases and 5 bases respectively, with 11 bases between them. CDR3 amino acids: CASSLSPTENIQYF. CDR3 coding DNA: TGCGCCAGCAGCTTATCACCGACAGAAAACATTCAGTACTTC.

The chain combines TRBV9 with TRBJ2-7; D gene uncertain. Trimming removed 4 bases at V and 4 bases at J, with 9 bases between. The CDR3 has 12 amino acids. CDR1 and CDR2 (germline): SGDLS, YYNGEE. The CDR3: CASSSPGYEQYF. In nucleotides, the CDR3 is TGTGCCAGCAGCTCGCCGGGTTACGAGCAGTACTTC.

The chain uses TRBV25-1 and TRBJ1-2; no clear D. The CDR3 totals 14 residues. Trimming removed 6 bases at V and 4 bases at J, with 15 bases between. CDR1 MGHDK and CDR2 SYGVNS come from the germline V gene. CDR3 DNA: TGTGCCAGCAGCCCCGGGAAAGGGTCCTATGGCTACACCTTC. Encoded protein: CASSPGKGSYGYTF.

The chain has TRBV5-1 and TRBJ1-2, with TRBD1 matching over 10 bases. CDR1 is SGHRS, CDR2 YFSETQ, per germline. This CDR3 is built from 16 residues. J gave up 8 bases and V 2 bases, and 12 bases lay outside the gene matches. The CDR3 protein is CASSLDSGQGNRGYTF. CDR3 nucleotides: TGCGCCAGCAGCTTAGATTCGGGACAGGGGAATAGAGGCTACACCTTC. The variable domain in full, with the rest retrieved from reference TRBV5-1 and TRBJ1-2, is KAGVTQTPRYLIKTRGQQVTLSCSPISGHRSVSWYQQTPGQGLQFLFEYFSETQRNKGNFPGRFSGRQFSNSRSEMNVSTLELGDSALYLCASSLDSGQGNRGYTFGSGTRLTVV.

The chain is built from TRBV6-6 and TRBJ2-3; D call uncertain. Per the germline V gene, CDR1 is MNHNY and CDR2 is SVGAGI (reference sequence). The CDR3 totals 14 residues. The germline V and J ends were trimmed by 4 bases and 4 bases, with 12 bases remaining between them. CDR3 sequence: CASSSREYADTQYF. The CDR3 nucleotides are TGTGCCAGCAGTTCTAGAGAATACGCAGATACGCAGTATTTT.

CDR3 nucleotides: TGTGCCAGCAGCTTAATGGTTGGAGGGAACACTGAAGCTTTCTTT. Encoded protein: CASSLMVGGNTEAFF. The chain joins TRBV7-3 to TRBJ1-1; D remains ambiguous. V lost 1 base and J 1 base, leaving 10 bases between the germline ends. CDR1 is SGHTA and CDR2 is FQGTGA in the germline V gene. This CDR3 has 15 residues.

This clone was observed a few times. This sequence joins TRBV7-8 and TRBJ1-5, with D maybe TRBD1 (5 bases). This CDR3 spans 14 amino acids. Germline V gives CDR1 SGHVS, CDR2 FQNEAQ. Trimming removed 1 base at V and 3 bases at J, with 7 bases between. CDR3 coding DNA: TGTGCCAGCAGCTTAGAGGGGTTCAATCAGCCCCAGCATTTT. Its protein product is CASSLEGFNQPQHF.

The CDR3 DNA reads as TGTGCCACCAGTGATTTGAGACACAGGGGGGGGAATGAGCAGTTCTTC. Translated: CATSDLRHRGGNEQFF. The chain combines TRBV24-1 with TRBJ2-1, with D perhaps TRBD1 (8 bases). CDR1 is KGHDR, CDR2 SFDVKD, per germline. V shed 0 bases and J shed 7 bases, with 15 bases lying between them. The CDR3 is made up of 16 amino acids.

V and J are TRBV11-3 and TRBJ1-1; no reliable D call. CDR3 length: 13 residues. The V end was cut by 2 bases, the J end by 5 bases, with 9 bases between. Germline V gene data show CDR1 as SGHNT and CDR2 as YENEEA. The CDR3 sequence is CASSLLSGTEAFF. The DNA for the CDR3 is TGTGCCAGCAGCTTATTATCGGGGACTGAAGCTTTCTTT.

This chain's CDR3 is CASRQREGFYNEQFF. The CDR3 nucleotides read TGTGCCAGCCGTCAGCGGGAGGGCTTCTACAATGAGCAGTTCTTC. The chain combines TRBV2 with TRBJ2-1; 10 nucleotides agree with TRBD2. The germline CDR1 and CDR2 sequences are SNHLY and FYNNEI. The CDR3 has 15 amino acids. J gave up 3 bases and V 8 bases, and 7 bases lay outside the gene matches.

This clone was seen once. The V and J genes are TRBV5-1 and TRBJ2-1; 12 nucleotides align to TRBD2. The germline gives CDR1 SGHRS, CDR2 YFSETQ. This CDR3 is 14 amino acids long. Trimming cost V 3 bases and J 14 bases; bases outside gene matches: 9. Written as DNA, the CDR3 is TGCGCCAGCAGCTCGGGACTAGCGGGCGCCGGGGAGTTCTTC. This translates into CASSSGLAGAGEFF.

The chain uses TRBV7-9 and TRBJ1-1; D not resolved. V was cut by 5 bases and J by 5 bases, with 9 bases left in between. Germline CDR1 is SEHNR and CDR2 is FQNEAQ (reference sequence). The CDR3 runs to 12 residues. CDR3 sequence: CASSHGPTEAFF. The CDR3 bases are TGTGCCAGCAGCCACGGTCCTACTGAAGCTTTCTTT.

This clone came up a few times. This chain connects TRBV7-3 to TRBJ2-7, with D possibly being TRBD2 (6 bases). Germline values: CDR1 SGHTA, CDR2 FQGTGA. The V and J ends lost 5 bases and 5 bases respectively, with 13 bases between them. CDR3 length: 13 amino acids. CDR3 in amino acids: CASSPTRSHEQYF. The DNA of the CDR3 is TGTGCCAGCAGCCCGACTAGGTCCCACGAGCAGTACTTC.

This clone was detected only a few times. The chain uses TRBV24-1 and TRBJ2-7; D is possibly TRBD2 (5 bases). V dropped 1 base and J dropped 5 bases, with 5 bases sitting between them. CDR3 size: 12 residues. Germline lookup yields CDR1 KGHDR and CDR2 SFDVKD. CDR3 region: CATSDFGNEQYF. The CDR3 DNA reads TGTGCCACCAGTGATTTCGGGAACGAGCAGTACTTC.

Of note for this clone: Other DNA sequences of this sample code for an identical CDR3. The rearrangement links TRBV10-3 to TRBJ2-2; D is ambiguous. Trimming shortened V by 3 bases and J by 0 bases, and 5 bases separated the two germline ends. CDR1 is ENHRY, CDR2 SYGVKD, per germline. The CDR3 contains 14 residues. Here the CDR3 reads CAISETANTGELFF. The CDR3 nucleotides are TGTGCCATCAGTGAAACGGCGAACACCGGGGAGCTGTTTTTT.

The CDR3 loop reads CASSEGHLLAKNIQYF. The CDR3 DNA reads TGTGCCAGCAGTGAAGGACACCTTCTAGCCAAAAACATTCAGTACTTC. This chain links TRBV6-1 with TRBJ2-4; D is unresolved. Trimming pared 1 base from V and 0 bases from J, leaving 10 bases between. Germline CDR1 is MNHNS and CDR2 is SASEGT. The CDR3 has 16 residues.

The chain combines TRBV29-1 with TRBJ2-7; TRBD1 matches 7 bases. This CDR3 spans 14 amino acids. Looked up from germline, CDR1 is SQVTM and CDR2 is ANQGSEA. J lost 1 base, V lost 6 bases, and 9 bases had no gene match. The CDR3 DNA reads TGCAGCGTCCGAGACAGGGATATGTCCTACGAGCAGTACTTC. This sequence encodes CSVRDRDMSYEQYF.

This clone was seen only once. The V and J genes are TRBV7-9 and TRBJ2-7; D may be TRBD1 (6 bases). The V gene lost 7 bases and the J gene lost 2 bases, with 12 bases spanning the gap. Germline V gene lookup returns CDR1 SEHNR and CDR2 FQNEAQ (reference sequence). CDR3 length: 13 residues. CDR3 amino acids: CASTDRRTYEQYF. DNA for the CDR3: TGTGCCAGCACCGACAGGCGTACCTACGAGCAGTACTTC.

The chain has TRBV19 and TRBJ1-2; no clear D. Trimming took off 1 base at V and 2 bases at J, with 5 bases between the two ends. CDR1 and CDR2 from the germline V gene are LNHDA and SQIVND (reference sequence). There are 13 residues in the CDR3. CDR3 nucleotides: TGTGCCAGTAGTATAGCCCCGAACTATGGCTACACCTTC. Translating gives CASSIAPNYGYTF.